The 31 T cell receptor beta chains reported below all come from one sample, sequenced in a study of regulatory T cells in long-lasting Graves disease. Time point given: persistent/refractory GD, antithyroid drugs over 5 years with positive TRAb. PBMC RNA was the source of the TCR library. iRepertoire HTBI primers and Arm-PCR of CDR3 regions built TCR beta libraries. TCRdb fed the multiplex PCR reads into MiXCR, producing one record per CDR3 protein. The table shows 400,000 to 500,000 distinct CDR3 sequences, with roughly a fifth occurring only once. The material sequenced was peripheral blood mononuclear cells (PBMCs), taken when the disease was refractory, from a patient treated with antithyroid drugs. The source is a female donor with Graves disease.

The chain employs TRBV12-3 or TRBV12-4 and TRBJ1-2; the D is unclear. V lost 2 bases and J lost 8, with 15 bases in between. The CDR3 length is 14 residues. CDR3 sequence (DNA): TGTGCCAGCAGTTTAAAGGTTCCAATCACCGGCTACACCTTC. Residues: CASSLKVPITGYTF.

The V and J genes are TRBV7-9 and TRBJ2-2, with a weak D call TRBD1 (6 bases). The CDR3 covers 15 residues. The V end lost 5 bases, the J end lost 4 bases, and 14 bases lay between the germline ends. CDR1 and CDR2 (germline): SEHNR, FQNEAQ (reference sequence). The CDR3 loop reads CASSRSLGGTGELFF. The CDR3 DNA reads as TGTGCCAGCAGCCGATCCTTAGGGGGCACCGGGGAGCTGTTTTTT.

This clonotype was seen at least ten times. The chain is built from TRBV7-9 and TRBJ1-5; D gene ambiguous. Looked up from germline, CDR1 is SEHNR and CDR2 is FQNEAQ (reference sequence). The CDR3 has 12 amino acids. V dropped 1 base and J dropped 6 bases, with 4 bases sitting between them. The CDR3 loop is CASSLGAQPQHF. The CDR3 DNA sequence: TGTGCCAGCAGCTTAGGGGCTCAGCCCCAGCATTTT.

The chain recombines TRBV3-1 with TRBJ1-5, with D possibly being TRBD1 (5 bases). Germline V CDR1 and CDR2: LGHDT, YNNKEL (reference sequence). V was pared by 0 bases and J by 9 bases, with 12 bases between. The CDR3 totals 14 residues. The CDR3 spells CASSQEGTAAPQHF. The CDR3 DNA sequence: TGTGCCAGCAGCCAAGAAGGGACCGCGGCGCCCCAGCATTTT.

This clonotype was found once. This chain joins TRBV29-1 and TRBJ2-6; no firm D call. The CDR3 is 14 amino acids. Trimming cost V 5 bases and J 2 bases, with 10 bases left between them. Germline V lookup: CDR1 SQVTM, CDR2 ANQGSEA. The CDR3: CSVKKSAGANVLTF. The CDR3 coding sequence is TGCAGCGTTAAAAAGAGCGCTGGGGCCAACGTCCTGACTTTC. The full variable domain, completed using reference TRBV29-1 and TRBJ2-6, is SAVISQKPSRDICQRGTSLTIQCQVDSQVTMMFWYRQQPGQSLTLIATANQGSEATYESGFVIDKFPISRPNLTFSTLTVSNMSPEDSSIYLCSVKKSAGANVLTFGAGSRLTVL.

In this sample, this clonotype turned up many times. The genes are TRBV28 and TRBJ1-1, with 7 positions matching TRBD1. J was trimmed by 1 base and V by 6 bases; bases with no gene match: 14. This CDR3 has 17 residues. Germline V CDR1 and CDR2: MDHEN, SYDVKM. For the CDR3, the DNA is TGTGCCAGCAGCCCCGGATCCATAGGGGGCTCGAACACTGAAGCTTTCTTT. This gives the protein CASSPGSIGGSNTEAFF.

The chain uses TRBV13 and TRBJ1-4, with D uncertain. Germline CDR1 reads PRHDT; CDR2 reads FYEKMQ (reference sequence). The CDR3 is 16 amino acids. Trimming took off 5 bases at V and 0 bases at J, with 13 bases between the two ends. DNA of the CDR3: TGTGCCAGCAGCCAGAATCCCGGGACAACTAATGAAAAACTGTTTTTT. This translates into CASSQNPGTTNEKLFF.

CDR3 amino acids: CASSLWTGRYEQYF. The DNA of the CDR3 is TGCGCCAGCAGCTTGTGGACAGGGCGATACGAGCAGTACTTC. The V gene is TRBV5-1, the J gene TRBJ2-7; the match to TRBD1 covers 8 bases. Germline V CDR1 and CDR2: SGHRS, YFSETQ. J was trimmed by 4 bases and V by 1 base; bases with no gene match: 4. The CDR3 totals 14 residues.

There are many counts of this clonotype. CDR3 nucleotide sequence: TGTGCCAGCAGTTTCGGACAGGGGGCGAGGACTGAAGCTTTCTTT. This codes for CASSFGQGARTEAFF. The rearrangement uses TRBV12-3 or TRBV12-4 and TRBJ1-1; 11 bases are a match to TRBD1. This CDR3 has 15 residues. Losses at the gene ends were 3 bases for V and 5 bases for J; bases not matched to a gene: 5.

This clonotype has a count of ten or more. The chain is built from TRBV7-2 and TRBJ2-7, with 8 nucleotides matching TRBD2. CDR1 SGHTA and CDR2 FQGNSA come from the germline V gene. The CDR3 runs to 15 residues. Losses at the gene ends were 5 bases for V and 7 bases for J; bases not matched to a gene: 13. CDR3 region: CASSGARGRSPEQYF. The CDR3 DNA reads TGTGCCAGCAGCGGGGCCCGCGGGAGGTCCCCGGAGCAGTACTTC. The full variable domain, rest sourced from reference TRBV7-2 and TRBJ2-7, is GAGVSQSPSNKVTEKGKDVELRCDPISGHTALYWYRQSLGQGLEFLIYFQGNSAPDKSGLPSDRFSAERTGGSVSTLTIQRTQQEDSAVYLCASSGARGRSPEQYFGPGTRLTVT.

The J gene is TRBJ1-4, the V gene TRBV5-1; no clear D gene. The CDR3 has 15 residues. CDR1 SGHRS and CDR2 YFSETQ come from the germline V gene. The ends were cut back, 4 bases at V and 8 bases at J, with 18 bases in the middle. In DNA form, the CDR3 reads TGCGCCAGCAGCCGGGCCATCCGGACGGAGGAAAAACTGTTTTTT. Protein sequence: CASSRAIRTEEKLFF.

J is TRBJ1-4 and V is TRBV5-1; D is undetermined. The ends were cut back, 0 bases at V and 10 bases at J, with 22 bases in the middle. The CDR3 covers 17 residues. Germline CDR1 reads SGHRS; CDR2 reads YFSETQ. The CDR3 bases are TGCGCCAGCAGCTTGGCCGCGATCTCGGACGGTCGGAGAAAACTGTTTTTT. Its protein product is CASSLAAISDGRRKLFF. The full variable domain, in which reference TRBV5-1 and TRBJ1-4 provide the parts outside the CDR3, is KAGVTQTPRYLIKTRGQQVTLSCSPISGHRSVSWYQQTPGQGLQFLFEYFSETQRNKGNFPGRFSGRQFSNSRSEMNVSTLELGDSALYLCASSLAAISDGRRKLFFGSGTQLSVL.

This clonotype was observed at least ten times. The genes are TRBV12-3 or TRBV12-4 and TRBJ1-1; no definite D call. V lost 7 bases and J 1 base, leaving 10 bases between the germline ends. This CDR3 has 13 amino acids. The CDR3 reads CASIRTGNTEAFF. The CDR3 DNA reads TGTGCCAGCATCAGGACGGGGAACACTGAAGCTTTCTTT.

This clonotype was counted many times. V usage is TRBV2 and J usage is TRBJ2-5, with D perhaps matching TRBD1 (6 bases). The V gene's germline CDR1 is SNHLY and CDR2 FYNNEI. The germline V and J ends were trimmed by 5 bases and 1 base, with 11 bases remaining between them. The CDR3 loop spans 14 amino acids. This chain's CDR3 is CASSQRQVQETQYF. CDR3 DNA sequence: TGTGCCAGCAGTCAACGACAGGTCCAAGAGACCCAGTACTTC.

This clonotype was detected many times. The chain is built from TRBV7-8 and TRBJ1-2; TRBD1 agrees at 7 bases. This CDR3 spans 15 amino acids. Per germline, CDR1 SGHVS and CDR2 FQNEAQ. V trimming: 2 bases; J trimming: 2 bases; junction bases outside the gene matches: 5. The CDR3 DNA is TGTGCCAGCAGCTTATCGGGACAGCCGAACTATGGCTACACCTTC. Residues: CASSLSGQPNYGYTF.

This clonotype was counted a few times. The CDR3 here is CASSSNRALGYGYTF. DNA of the CDR3: TGTGCCAGCAGCTCGAACAGGGCCTTAGGGTATGGCTACACCTTC. The V gene is TRBV13, the J gene TRBJ1-2, with D maybe TRBD1 (6 bases). The V end was cut by 4 bases, the J end by 5 bases, with 17 bases between. The length of the CDR3 is 15 residues. Germline CDR1 is PRHDT and CDR2 is FYEKMQ (reference sequence).

This sequence joins TRBV30 and TRBJ2-4; tentatively, D is TRBD2 (6 bases). The germline V gene has CDR1 GTSNPN and CDR2 SVGIG (reference sequence). The CDR3 covers 18 residues. V dropped 1 base and J dropped 4 bases, with 23 bases sitting between them. The CDR3 protein is CAWSGPGTPLGLKNIQYF. Here the CDR3 DNA reads TGTGCCTGGAGTGGCCCCGGAACCCCCTTGGGACTGAAAAACATTCAGTACTTC.

The rearrangement links TRBV20-1 to TRBJ2-5; 14 bases fit TRBD2. Germline V gene lookup returns CDR1 DFQATT and CDR2 SNEGSKA (reference sequence). V lost 5 bases and J lost 4; bases outside the gene matches: 12. The CDR3 spans 17 residues. The chain's CDR3 is CSADPGTSGRGVETQYF. DNA of the CDR3: TGCAGTGCTGACCCCGGGACTAGCGGGAGAGGGGTAGAGACCCAGTACTTC.

The V gene is TRBV9, the J gene TRBJ2-5; D is possibly TRBD1 (6 bases). In germline, CDR1 is SGDLS, CDR2 YYNGEE. The germline V and J ends were trimmed by 3 bases and 4 bases, with 16 bases remaining between them. The CDR3 covers 15 residues. The CDR3 here is CASSATTGVGETQYF. CDR3 sequence (DNA): TGTGCCAGCAGCGCCACGACAGGAGTTGGAGAGACCCAGTACTTC.

This clonotype was observed many times. The gene calls are TRBV27 and TRBJ1-5; D possibly corresponds to TRBD1 (5 bases). V lost 3 bases and J 5 bases, leaving 8 bases between the germline ends. There are 13 residues in the CDR3. Germline lookup yields CDR1 MNHEY and CDR2 SMNVEV (reference sequence). The CDR3: CASSFRVDQPQHF. CDR3 in DNA: TGTGCCAGCAGTTTCAGGGTGGATCAGCCCCAGCATTTT.

A note on this clonotype: The CDR3 ends on some other residue instead of the conserved phenylalanine or tryptophan, so this is likely a read error. The V and J genes are TRBV7-9 and TRBJ1-1; D remains ambiguous. V was pared by 5 bases and J by 0 bases, with 16 bases between. The length of the CDR3 is 16 residues. Germline assignment: CDR1 SEHNR and CDR2 FQNEAQ (reference sequence). CDR3 coding DNA: TGTGCCAGCAGCCCGCCCTCTAATACAGTGAACACTGAAGCTTTCCTT. Translating gives CASSPPSNTVNTEAFL.

This clonotype appeared many times. The chain joins TRBV12-3 or TRBV12-4 to TRBJ1-5; 7 bases map to TRBD1. The CDR3 totals 14 residues. Trimming at V came to 2 bases and at J to 2 bases, leaving 0 bases not matched to a gene. The CDR3 protein is CASSLTGGNQPQHF. The CDR3, as DNA: TGTGCCAGCAGTTTAACAGGGGGCAATCAGCCCCAGCATTTT.

This clonotype was found many times. The rearrangement joins TRBV6-1 to TRBJ1-5; TRBD1 might be the D (6 bases). CDR3 size: 14 residues. Trimming took 4 bases from V and 0 from J, leaving 7 bases between them. Germline-derived CDR1 and CDR2 are MNHNS and SASEGT. Written as DNA, the CDR3 is TGTGCCAGCAGTGGGGGGCTTAGCAATCAGCCCCAGCATTTT. Translation gives CASSGGLSNQPQHF.

This clonotype showed up many times. The chain couples TRBV28 to TRBJ2-7, with TRBD2 matching over 7 bases. Germline-derived CDR1 and CDR2 are MDHEN and SYDVKM. V shed 3 bases, J shed 1 base, and the junction held 9 bases outside the gene matches. This CDR3 has 16 residues. In nucleotides, the CDR3 is TGTGCCAGCAGTTTCCCTGCGGGGGAGGGTTCCTACGAGCAGTACTTC. Its translation: CASSFPAGEGSYEQYF.

This clonotype has a count of ten or more. The rearrangement joins TRBV20-1 to TRBJ1-1; TRBD1 agrees at 9 bases. The V segment lost 4 bases and the J segment 1 base; nucleotides outside the gene matches: 1. There are 13 residues in the CDR3. Germline CDR1 reads DFQATT; CDR2 reads SNEGSKA (reference sequence). The CDR3: CSAKTGGNTEAFF. DNA of the CDR3: TGCAGTGCTAAGACAGGGGGGAACACTGAAGCTTTCTTT.

In this sample, this clonotype turned up many times. V and J are TRBV20-1 and TRBJ1-5; D remains unclear. V was shortened by 1 base and J by 0 bases, with 4 bases between the two germline ends. The CDR3 totals 13 residues. CDR1 is DFQATT and CDR2 is SNEGSKA in the germline V gene (reference sequence). Written as DNA, the CDR3 is TGCAGTGCTAGAGGTAATAGCAATCAGCCCCAGCATTTT. Residues: CSARGNSNQPQHF.

This clonotype was observed many times. The chain uses TRBV27 and TRBJ2-4; D not certain. CDR3 length: 11 residues. Germline values: CDR1 MNHEY, CDR2 SMNVEV (reference sequence). Deletions cut 7 bases from V and 5 bases from J, with 6 bases between. The CDR3 coding sequence is TGTGCCAGCAAGGTCCAAAACATTCAGTACTTC. Translated, it gives CASKVQNIQYF.

This clonotype came up a few times. This sequence joins TRBV7-6 and TRBJ2-7; TRBD1 agrees at 7 bases. V trimming: 1 base; J trimming: 4 bases; junction bases outside the gene matches: 4. The germline CDR1 and CDR2 sequences are SGHVS and FNYEAQ. There are 14 residues in the CDR3. The CDR3 DNA follows: TGTGCCAGCAGCTTAGAGTACAGGGGTTACGAGCAGTACTTC. Its translation: CASSLEYRGYEQYF.

This chain joins TRBV29-1 and TRBJ2-7; D may correspond to TRBD1 or TRBD2 (6 bases each). V was cut by 6 bases and J by 1 base, with 19 bases left in between. Germline V gene lookup returns CDR1 SQVTM and CDR2 ANQGSEA. The CDR3 is 15 residues long. The DNA of the CDR3 is TGCAGCGTGACGGGGTCCGGGGGCGTATCCTACGAGCAGTACTTC. Amino acids: CSVTGSGGVSYEQYF.

The chain uses TRBV6-1 and TRBJ2-7, with 11 nucleotides matching TRBD2. The trim removed 5 bases at V and 6 bases at J, leaving 6 bases unmatched. CDR3 length: 14 residues. Germline V gene sequence: CDR1 MNHNS, CDR2 SASEGT. The chain's CDR3 is CASSPLAGGGEQYF. In nucleotides, the CDR3 is TGTGCCAGCAGTCCCCTAGCGGGAGGCGGCGAGCAGTACTTC.

The table lists this clonotype with many counts. J is TRBJ2-7 and V is TRBV28; 7 bases match TRBD2. The trim removed 6 bases at V and 2 bases at J, leaving 7 bases unmatched. The CDR3 runs to 14 residues. CDR1 and CDR2 (germline): MDHEN, SYDVKM. CDR3 nucleotide sequence: TGTGCCAGCAGCTCCGGACTAGTCGCCTACGAGCAGTACTTC. It translates to CASSSGLVAYEQYF.